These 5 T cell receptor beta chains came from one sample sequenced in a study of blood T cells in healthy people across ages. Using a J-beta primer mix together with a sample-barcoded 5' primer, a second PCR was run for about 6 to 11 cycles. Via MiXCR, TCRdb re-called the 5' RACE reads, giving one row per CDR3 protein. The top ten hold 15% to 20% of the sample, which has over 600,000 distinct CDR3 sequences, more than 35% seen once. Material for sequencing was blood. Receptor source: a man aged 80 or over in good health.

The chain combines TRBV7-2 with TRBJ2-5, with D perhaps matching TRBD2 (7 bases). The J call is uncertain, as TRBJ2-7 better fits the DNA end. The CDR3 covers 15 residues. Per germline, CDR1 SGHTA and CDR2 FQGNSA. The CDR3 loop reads CASSPGDSGWYEQYF. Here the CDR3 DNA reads TGTGCCAGCAGCCCAGGGGATAGCGGGTGGTACGAGCAGTACTTC.

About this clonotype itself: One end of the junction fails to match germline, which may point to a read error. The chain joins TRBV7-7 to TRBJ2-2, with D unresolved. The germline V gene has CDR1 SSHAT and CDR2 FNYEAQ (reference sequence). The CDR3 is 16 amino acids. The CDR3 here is CASSFRPGGNTGELFF. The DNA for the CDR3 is TGTGCTAGCAGCTTCCGACCGGGCGGTAACACCGGGGAGCTGTTTTTT. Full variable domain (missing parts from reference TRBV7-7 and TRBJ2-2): GAGVSQSPRYKVTKRGQDVTLRCDPISSHATLYWYQQALGQGPEFLTYFNYEAQPDKSGLPSDRFSAERPEGSISTLTIQRTEQRDSAMYRCASSFRPGGNTGELFFGEGSRLTVL.

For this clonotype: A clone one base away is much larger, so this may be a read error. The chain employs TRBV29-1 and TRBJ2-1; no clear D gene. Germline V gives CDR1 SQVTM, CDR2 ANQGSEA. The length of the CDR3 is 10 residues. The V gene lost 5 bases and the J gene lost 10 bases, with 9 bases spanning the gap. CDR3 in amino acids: CSVLVYEQFF. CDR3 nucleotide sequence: TGCAGCGTTCTGGTCTACGAGCAGTTCTTC.

The CDR3 region has the DNA TGTGCCAGCAGCTCACCCGGGACAGGGGCGAGCGAGCAGTACTTC. As protein: CASSSPGTGASEQYF. The V and J genes are TRBV7-8 and TRBJ2-7, with TRBD1 matching over 10 bases. This CDR3 has 15 amino acids. Looked up from germline, CDR1 is SGHVS and CDR2 is FQNEAQ. V lost 4 bases to trimming and J lost 6 bases; unmatched junction nucleotides: 9.

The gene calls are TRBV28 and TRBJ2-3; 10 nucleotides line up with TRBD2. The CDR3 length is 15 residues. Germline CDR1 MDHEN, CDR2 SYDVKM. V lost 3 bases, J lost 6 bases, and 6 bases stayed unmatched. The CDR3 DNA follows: TGTGCCAGCAGTTTTGGAGCGGGAGGGCCCGATACGCAGTATTTT. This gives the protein CASSFGAGGPDTQYF. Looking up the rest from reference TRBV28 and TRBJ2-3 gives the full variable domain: DVKVTQSSRYLVKRTGEKVFLECVQDMDHENMFWYRQDPGLGLRLIYFSYDVKMKEKGDIPEGYSVSREKKERFSLILESASTNQTSMYLCASSFGAGGPDTQYFGPGTRLTVL.